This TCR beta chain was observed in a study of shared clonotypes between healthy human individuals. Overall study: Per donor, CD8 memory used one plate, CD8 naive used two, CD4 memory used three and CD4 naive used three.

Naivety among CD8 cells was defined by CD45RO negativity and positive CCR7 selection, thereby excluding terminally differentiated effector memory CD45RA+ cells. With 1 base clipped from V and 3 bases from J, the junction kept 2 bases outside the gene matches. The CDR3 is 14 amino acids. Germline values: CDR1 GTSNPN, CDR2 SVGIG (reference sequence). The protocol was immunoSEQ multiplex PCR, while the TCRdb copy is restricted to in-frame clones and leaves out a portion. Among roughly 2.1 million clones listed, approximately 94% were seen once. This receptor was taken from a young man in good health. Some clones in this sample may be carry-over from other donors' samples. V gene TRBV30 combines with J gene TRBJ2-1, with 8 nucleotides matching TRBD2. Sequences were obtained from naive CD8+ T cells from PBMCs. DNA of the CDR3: TGTGCCTGGAGTGGCGGGAGGATCTACAATGAGCAGTTCTTC. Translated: CAWSGGRIYNEQFF.